This T cell receptor (beta chain) stems from a study of spatial heterogeneity in lung cancer. The overall study: Untreated early-stage non-small cell lung cancer patients, around 70 in total, were the donors. After resection, follow-up PBMC samples were sequenced when available, at a median of roughly 24 months later. The study observed each unique TCR and UMI combination more than ten times on average in raw reads.

The time point here: blood at routine non-recurrence follow-up after resection. Carried by each TCR cDNA molecule was a unique molecular identifier. Each CDR3 protein gets one entry after TCRdb re-called the 5' RACE reads with MiXCR. The sample consists of about 29,000 distinct CDR3 sequences, under 11% of them appearing once. With 4 bases clipped from V and 3 bases from J, the junction kept 5 bases outside the gene matches. Looked up from germline, CDR1 is DFQATT and CDR2 is SNEGSKA (reference sequence). The CDR3 covers 14 residues. The J gene is TRBJ2-7, the V gene TRBV20-1, with 11 bases matching TRBD2. This sample comprised PBMCs, obtained at follow-up. This TCR derives from a female donor with early-stage non-small cell lung cancer. CDR3 in amino acids: CSATGLAEYYEQYF. As DNA, the CDR3 is TGCAGTGCTACGGGACTAGCGGAATACTACGAGCAGTACTTC.